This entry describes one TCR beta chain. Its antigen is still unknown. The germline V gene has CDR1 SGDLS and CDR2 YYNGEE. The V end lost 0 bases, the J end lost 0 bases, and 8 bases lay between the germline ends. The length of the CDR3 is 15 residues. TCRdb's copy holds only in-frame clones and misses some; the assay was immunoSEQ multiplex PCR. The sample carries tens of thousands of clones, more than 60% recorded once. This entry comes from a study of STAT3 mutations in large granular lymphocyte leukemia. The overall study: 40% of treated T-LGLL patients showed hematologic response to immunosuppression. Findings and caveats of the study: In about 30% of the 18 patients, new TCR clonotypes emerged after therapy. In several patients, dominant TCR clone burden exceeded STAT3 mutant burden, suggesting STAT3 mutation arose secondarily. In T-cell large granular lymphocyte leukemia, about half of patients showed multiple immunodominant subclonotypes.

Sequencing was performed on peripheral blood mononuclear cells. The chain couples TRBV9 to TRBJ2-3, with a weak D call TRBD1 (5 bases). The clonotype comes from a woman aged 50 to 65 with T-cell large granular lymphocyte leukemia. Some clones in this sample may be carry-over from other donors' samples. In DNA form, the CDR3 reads TGTGCCAGCAGCGTAGTGGGGCGAAGCACAGATACGCAGTATTTT. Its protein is CASSVVGRSTDTQYF.